The 21 T cell receptor beta chains given below trace back to one sample, sequenced in a study of blood T cells in healthy people across ages. The use of a sample-barcoded 5' primer and a J-beta primer mix characterized a second PCR of about 7 to 12 cycles. TCRdb re-called the 5' RACE reads with MiXCR, one entry per CDR3 protein. The sample contains hundreds of thousands of distinct CDR3 sequences, 45% to 50% of which appear only once. Sequencing input: blood. All receptors come from a man aged 25-45 years in good health.

The V gene is TRBV4-2, the J gene TRBJ2-5; D is unclear. The ends were cut back, 0 bases at V and 5 bases at J, with 7 bases in the middle. The germline V gene encodes CDR1 LGHNA and CDR2 YNFKEQ. The CDR3 has 13 residues. The CDR3 sequence: CASSQEHGETQYF. DNA of the CDR3: TGTGCCAGCAGCCAAGAACACGGGGAGACCCAGTACTTC.

J is TRBJ1-2 and V is TRBV11-2, with 7 bases lining up with TRBD1. Germline lookup yields CDR1 SGHAT and CDR2 FQNNGV. V lost 0 bases, J lost 0 bases, and 4 bases stayed unmatched. This CDR3 region has 16 residues. The CDR3 DNA sequence: TGTGCCAGCAGCTTAGAAGGCAGGGGGTCTAACTATGGCTACACCTTC. It codes for CASSLEGRGSNYGYTF.

The chain is built from TRBV4-2 and TRBJ2-5; D is ambiguous. Germline loops: CDR1 LGHNA, CDR2 YNFKEQ. Trimming left V 1 base short and J 5 bases short, with 11 bases between. The CDR3 sequence is 14 residues long. Written as DNA, the CDR3 is TGTGCCAGCAGCCAAGTGGAGAGCAGGGAGACCCAGTACTTC. It specifies CASSQVESRETQYF.

The sample holds a few counts of this clonotype. The chain combines TRBV6-6 with TRBJ2-5, with 7 bases matching TRBD2. Trimming at V came to 7 bases and at J to 1 base, leaving 3 bases not matched to a gene. Germline CDR1 MNHNY, CDR2 SVGAGI (reference sequence). This CDR3 comprises 13 residues. The CDR3 reads CASTLAGQETQYF. DNA for the CDR3: TGTGCCAGCACTTTAGCGGGCCAAGAGACCCAGTACTTC.

Here the CDR3 reads CASSLRDSGSYEQYF. CDR3 DNA sequence: TGTGCCAGCAGCTTGCGGGACAGTGGATCCTACGAGCAGTACTTC. The V call is TRBV7-9, the J call TRBJ2-7; a possible D gene is TRBD1 (7 bases). The germline V gene encodes CDR1 SEHNR and CDR2 FQNEAQ (reference sequence). CDR3 length equals 15 residues. Trimming pared 3 bases from V and 1 base from J, leaving 13 bases between.

The V and J genes are TRBV25-1 and TRBJ1-4; D uncertain. The CDR3 covers 14 residues. Germline assignment: CDR1 MGHDK and CDR2 SYGVNS. Between the trimmed V and J ends, which lost 4 bases and 7 bases, there was a span of 13 bases. The CDR3 sequence is CASSAVGSGEKLFF. CDR3 DNA: TGTGCCAGCAGTGCGGTCGGGTCGGGTGAAAAACTGTTTTTT.

Only one count was recorded for this clonotype. This chain links TRBV7-9 with TRBJ2-7; D not resolved. CDR1 and CDR2 (germline): SEHNR, FQNEAQ (reference sequence). V lost 5 bases and J 4 bases, leaving 6 bases between the germline ends. CDR3 length: 11 amino acids. The CDR3 DNA is TGTGCCAGCAGCCCGGAGTACGAGCAGTACTTC. Translation gives CASSPEYEQYF.

This clonotype showed up just a few times. The chain combines TRBV20-1 with TRBJ2-7, with TRBD1 identical over 7 bases. The J segment lost 2 bases and the V segment lost 1 base, leaving 8 bases of the junction unmatched. Germline CDR1 is DFQATT and CDR2 is SNEGSKA (reference sequence). CDR3 length: 15 amino acids. CDR3 sequence: CSARVPGGTAYEQYF. The CDR3 bases are TGCAGTGCTAGAGTTCCAGGGGGTACGGCCTACGAGCAGTACTTC.

The chain joins TRBV20-1 to TRBJ1-2, with D maybe TRBD1 (5 bases). This CDR3 is built from 14 residues. In germline, CDR1 is DFQATT, CDR2 SNEGSKA (reference sequence). V was pared by 5 bases and J by 8 bases, with 21 bases between. The CDR3 DNA reads TGCAGTGCTGACAGAAGAGTACGGGATGCGGGCTACACCTTC. Amino acid sequence: CSADRRVRDAGYTF.

This clonotype occurred a few times. This chain connects TRBV20-1 to TRBJ1-4; perhaps TRBD1 as D (6 bases). V dropped 1 base and J dropped 4 bases, with 13 bases sitting between them. Germline V gives CDR1 DFQATT, CDR2 SNEGSKA (reference sequence). The CDR3 runs 15 residues. In DNA form, the CDR3 reads TGCAGTGCTAGAGCCGGCGGGGGGCTTAATGAAAAACTGTTTTTT. Amino acids: CSARAGGGLNEKLFF.

V usage is TRBV24-1 and J usage is TRBJ2-1, with 8 bases lining up with TRBD1. The CDR3 is 11 amino acids. Germline lookup yields CDR1 KGHDR and CDR2 SFDVKD. V was clipped by 10 bases and J by 9 bases; unmatched bases: 4. This chain's CDR3 is CATGQVGEQFF. CDR3 nucleotides: TGTGCCACGGGACAGGTTGGTGAGCAGTTCTTC.

Details on this clonotype: A junction end diverges from the germline sequence, so it may reflect a read error. The rearrangement links TRBV20-1 to TRBJ2-3; D is perhaps TRBD1 (8 bases). Looked up from germline, CDR1 is DFQATT and CDR2 is SNEGSKA (reference sequence). The CDR3 sequence is 15 residues long. CDR3 residues: CSARAANRGGDTQYF. CDR3 DNA sequence: TGCAGTGCTAGAGCTGCGAACAGGGGGGGAGATACGCAGTACTTT.

This clonotype was observed a few times. The chain employs TRBV6-2 or TRBV6-3 and TRBJ1-4; possibly TRBD1 for D (5 bases). The CDR3 spans 16 residues. With 2 bases removed from V and 1 base from J, the gap between germline ends came to 11 bases. Germline V CDR1 and CDR2: MNHEY, SVGEGT. The CDR3 DNA is TGTGCCAGCAGTTACGCTCAGGGTGGAACTAATGAAAAACTGTTTTTT. This codes for CASSYAQGGTNEKLFF.

This rearrangement joins TRBV10-3 to TRBJ1-1; D is undetermined. Germline values: CDR1 ENHRY, CDR2 SYGVKD. Trimming took 4 bases from V and 1 from J, leaving 4 bases between them. The CDR3 contains 12 residues. DNA for the CDR3: TGTGCCATCAGTGCTCGGAACACTGAAGCTTTCTTT. It yields the protein CAISARNTEAFF.

This clonotype appeared a few times. The chain joins TRBV9 to TRBJ1-1, with a possible D match to TRBD1 (5 bases). Germline loops: CDR1 SGDLS, CDR2 YYNGEE. Trimming stripped 3 bases from V and 1 base from J, with 13 bases between. This CDR3 has 15 residues. This chain's CDR3 is CASSALGTGNTEAFF. CDR3 nucleotide sequence: TGTGCCAGCAGCGCTCTAGGGACGGGGAACACTGAAGCTTTCTTT.

This clonotype was seen only once. The chain employs TRBV11-2 and TRBJ2-5, with D maybe TRBD1 (6 bases). V lost 4 bases and J lost 13, with 16 bases in between. The germline V gene has CDR1 SGHAT and CDR2 FQNNGV. The CDR3 length is 12 residues. Here the CDR3 reads CASSSNRVRWYF. For the CDR3, the DNA is TGTGCCAGCAGCTCAAACAGGGTACGTTGGTACTTC.

To note about this clonotype: Mismatch with germline at one junction end may stem from a read error. The V and J genes are TRBV29-1 and TRBJ1-2; D possibly corresponds to TRBD1 (5 bases). This CDR3 has 13 amino acids. Germline CDR1 reads SQVTM; CDR2 reads ANQGSEA. CDR3 nucleotide sequence: TGCAGCGTTGAAGTACGGGGGAACTATGACTACACCTTC. Its translation is CSVEVRGNYDYTF.

This chain connects TRBV7-9 to TRBJ1-1; no reliable D call. V shed 1 base and J shed 7 bases, with 16 bases lying between them. CDR3 size: 15 residues. Germline loops: CDR1 SEHNR, CDR2 FQNEAQ (reference sequence). CDR3 residues: CASSLGGTLGVEAFF. Here the CDR3 DNA reads TGTGCCAGCAGCTTAGGAGGAACTTTGGGTGTTGAAGCTTTCTTT.

This clonotype turned up a few times. This rearrangement joins TRBV4-3 to TRBJ1-2; TRBD1 matches at 8 bases. CDR1 and CDR2 (germline): LGHNA, YSLEER. The CDR3 covers 15 residues. The V segment lost 1 base and the J segment 3 bases; nucleotides outside the gene matches: 4. The CDR3 DNA is TGCGCCAGCAGCCAAGGACAGGGGAATTACTATGGCTACACCTTC. As protein: CASSQGQGNYYGYTF.

This clonotype came up many times. The junction shows a germline mismatch at one end, possibly a read error. The chain employs TRBV29-1 and TRBJ2-2; 10 bases align to TRBD1. CDR1 is SQVTM, CDR2 ANQGSEA, per germline. The CDR3 consists of 14 residues. This chain's CDR3 is CSAAGQGNAGELFF. CDR3 nucleotides: TGCAGCGCCGCGGGACAGGGGAACGCCGGGGAGCTGTTTTTT.

In this sample, this clonotype turned up a few times. V usage is TRBV28 and J usage is TRBJ2-5; 9 positions match TRBD1. The CDR3 contains 21 residues. V was clipped by 8 bases and J by 0 bases; unmatched bases: 25. Germline V gene data show CDR1 as MDHEN and CDR2 as SYDVKM. The CDR3 is CASGIVPGSVRDRVDQETQYF. The CDR3 nucleotides read TGTGCCAGCGGCATTGTACCCGGTTCTGTCCGGGACAGGGTCGACCAAGAGACCCAGTACTTC.